This T cell receptor beta chain was found in a study of T-cell memory formation after mild COVID-19. This clonotype turned up a few times. With constant-segment primers, 5'RACE yielded cDNA libraries of TCR alpha and TCR beta that carried sample barcodes and UMIs. TCRdb used MiXCR to reprocess the 5' RACE reads, holding one entry per CDR3 protein. Of 110,000 or so distinct CDR3 sequences in the sample, over 20% were seen once. The TCR was taken from a man between 18 and 29 years old who had mild COVID-19 (a few samples of this study predate the infection). Cell type and time point are not known. Material: PBMCs or a T cell subset sorted from them (not recorded which).

CDR3 sequence reads: CATSDSGPDTQYF. Written as DNA, the CDR3 is TGTGCCACCAGTGATTCGGGCCCCGATACGCAGTATTTT. The J gene is TRBJ2-3, the V gene TRBV24-1, with unresolved D. Germline assignment: CDR1 KGHDR and CDR2 SFDVKD. The CDR3 is made up of 13 amino acids. V lost 2 bases and J lost 6, with 8 bases in between.